The clone carrying this T cell receptor (beta chain) was observed a single time. The target antigen is unknown. Germline values: CDR1 LGHDT, CDR2 YNNKEL (reference sequence). CDR3 size: 15 residues. V was clipped by 5 bases and J by 4 bases, with 15 bases between them. Using its own MiXCR run on the RT-PCR reads, TCRdb lists one record per CDR3 protein. This table holds approximately 520,000 distinct CDR3 sequences, roughly 27% found once. This entry belongs to a study of response to subunit inactivated influenza vaccine. Broader study findings: There was a suggestion from the authors that each seasonal influenza vaccination recruits few new T cells.

The source material was CD4+ T cells sorted from PBMCs, sampled about 5 days after vaccination. This clonotype was sampled from a man aged 45-60 years who received an inactivated influenza vaccine. The rearrangement uses TRBV3-1 and TRBJ2-1; D may be TRBD1 (5 bases). CDR3: CASSTRQRNYNEQFF. DNA for the CDR3: TGTGCCAGCAGCACCCGACAGAGGAATTACAATGAGCAGTTCTTC.